The 5 T cell receptor beta chains below were found in one sample sequenced in a study of T cells in Graves' hyperthyroidism and ophthalmopathy. Amplification of TCR beta CDR3 regions was performed using RNA transcripts as template. A set of HTBI primers served as the primers for a first-round RT-PCR of the TCR CDR3. TCRdb processed the multiplex PCR reads anew with MiXCR; each CDR3 protein has one entry. The repertoire holds about 530,000 distinct CDR3 sequences, roughly 15% seen once, with roughly a sixth in the top ten. The source material was blood. The receptors originated from a woman aged 18-29 years with Graves' ophthalmopathy.

The J gene is TRBJ2-7, the V gene TRBV29-1; D gene unclear. V dropped 0 bases and J dropped 3 bases, with 9 bases sitting between them. CDR3 length equals 13 residues. CDR1 is SQVTM and CDR2 is ANQGSEA in the germline V gene. Here the CDR3 reads CSVEDRPGYEQYF. The CDR3 DNA reads as TGCAGCGTTGAAGACCGTCCGGGCTACGAGCAGTACTTC.

This clonotype has only a few counts. The chain uses TRBV18 and TRBJ2-1; TRBD2 matches 9 bases. Germline CDR1 reads KGHSH; CDR2 reads LQKENI. V gave up 4 bases and J gave up 9 bases; unmatched junction bases: 16. This CDR3 is built from 17 residues. The CDR3 nucleotides are TGTGCCAGCTCACTACGGACTAGCGCAAATACACGGGTTGAGCAGTTCTTC. Its protein product is CASSLRTSANTRVEQFF.

This clonotype has ten or more counts. The chain carries TRBV2 and TRBJ2-7, with 10 bases that match TRBD2. This CDR3 has 16 amino acids. Losses at the gene ends were 6 bases for V and 2 bases for J; bases not matched to a gene: 10. Germline V gene sequence: CDR1 SNHLY, CDR2 FYNNEI. Here the CDR3 DNA reads TGTGCCAGCAGAGACCGCTGGACTAGCGGCGCCTACGAGCAGTACTTC. Translating it yields CASRDRWTSGAYEQYF.

Written as DNA, the CDR3 is TGCGCCAGCAGCCCCGGGGGGGGCAAGGAGCCCCAGCATTTT. As protein: CASSPGGGKEPQHF. This chain joins TRBV5-1 and TRBJ1-5; a weak D match, TRBD1 (6 bases). V lost 4 bases, J lost 8 bases, and 16 bases lay in between. Germline values: CDR1 SGHRS, CDR2 YFSETQ. This CDR3 has 14 amino acids.

This clonotype was counted many times. The gene calls are TRBV7-2 and TRBJ1-2; no definite D call. There are 11 residues in the CDR3. Germline V gene sequence: CDR1 SGHTA, CDR2 FQGNSA. Trimming stripped 5 bases from V and 0 bases from J, with 1 base between. This CDR3 reads CASSTNYGYTF. CDR3 DNA: TGTGCCAGCAGCACTAACTATGGCTACACCTTC.